The 6 T cell receptor beta chains below come from one sample, sequenced in a study of blood T cell repertoires in COVID-19. Produced via immunoSEQ multiplex PCR; TCRdb's table is partial and in-frame only. This table holds under 250,000 clones, 84% found once. The source material was peripheral blood. The receptors come from a woman aged 45-65 years with active or convalescent COVID-19.

The chain recombines TRBV5-1 with TRBJ1-5, with TRBD1 as a possible D gene (6 bases). CDR1 is SGHRS, CDR2 YFSETQ, per germline. This CDR3 comprises 15 residues. V lost 0 bases, J lost 4 bases, and 11 bases lay in between. In nucleotides, the CDR3 is TGCGCCAGCAGCTTGGGGGACAACTTTAATCAGCCCCAGCATTTT. It encodes CASSLGDNFNQPQHF.

Points on this clone: The sample holds other DNA sequences that translate to the same CDR3. This rearrangement joins TRBV7-9 to TRBJ2-2, with 11 bases fitting TRBD2. This CDR3 has 15 residues. CDR1 is SEHNR, CDR2 FQNEAQ, per germline (reference sequence). V gave up 1 base and J gave up 5 bases; unmatched junction bases: 0. The CDR3 loop reads CASSLGLAGTGELFF. The CDR3 coding sequence is TGTGCCAGCAGCTTAGGACTAGCGGGAACCGGGGAGCTGTTTTTT.

The chain is built from TRBV11-2 and TRBJ2-6, with 9 bases fitting TRBD2. This CDR3 has 14 amino acids. Germline CDR1 reads SGHAT; CDR2 reads FQNNGV. The V and J ends lost 5 bases and 4 bases, in that order; junction bases with no gene match: 0. CDR3 region: CASSAGGGANVLTF. The CDR3, as DNA: TGTGCCAGCAGCGCGGGAGGGGGGGCCAACGTCCTGACTTTC.

The V call is TRBV19, the J call TRBJ2-2, with TRBD1 matching over 8 bases. The CDR3 spans 15 residues. Per germline, CDR1 LNHDA and CDR2 SQIVND (reference sequence). Trimming took 6 bases from V and 4 from J; bases not matched to a gene: 7. CDR3 sequence (DNA): TGTGCCAGTAGGCGTCAGGGGGCTGGCACCGGGGAGCTGTTTTTT. Translated, it gives CASRRQGAGTGELFF. The variable domain in full, with the rest retrieved from reference TRBV19 and TRBJ2-2, is DGGITQSPKYLFRKEGQNVTLSCEQNLNHDAMYWYRQDPGQGLRLIYYSQIVNDFQKGDIAEGYSVSREKKESFPLTVTSAQKNPTAFYLCASRRQGAGTGELFFGEGSRLTVL.

The chain has TRBV20-1 and TRBJ1-5; D not certain. Trimming took 3 bases from V and 0 from J, leaving 9 bases between them. Germline-derived CDR1 and CDR2 are DFQATT and SNEGSKA (reference sequence). CDR3 size: 14 residues. The DNA of the CDR3 is TGCAGTGCTAGTAATCAGAATAGCAATCAGCCCCAGCATTTT. This sequence encodes CSASNQNSNQPQHF.

V is TRBV29-1 and J is TRBJ1-2, with 7 bases lining up with TRBD1. Germline V gene data show CDR1 as SQVTM and CDR2 as ANQGSEA. V dropped 4 bases and J dropped 0; count of bases not matched to a gene: 5. This CDR3 comprises 14 residues. As DNA, the CDR3 is TGCAGCGTTGTTCGGGACAGCACTAACTATGGCTACACCTTC. It encodes CSVVRDSTNYGYTF.